The TCR beta chain described here comes from a study of OX40 agonist ivuxolimab in advanced cancers. Libraries were prepared by immunoSEQ multiplex PCR; TCRdb keeps only in-frame clonotypes and omits some of them. The table lists 99,000 or so clones, approximately 80% of them singletons. V was cut by 0 bases and J by 4 bases, with 12 bases left in between. The CDR3 contains 15 residues. The germline V gene has CDR1 LGHNA and CDR2 YSLEER. The source was CD4+ or CD8+ T cells sorted from blood, collected in a trial of the OX40 agonist ivuxolimab. This sequence was found in an adult with an advanced solid tumor such as melanoma, head and neck, liver or kidney cancer. The chain couples TRBV4-3 to TRBJ1-1; tentative D call: TRBD1 (6 bases). The CDR3 protein is CASSQDESRGTEAFF. DNA for the CDR3: TGCGCCAGCAGCCAAGACGAGTCCAGGGGCACTGAAGCTTTCTTT.